The text below deals with one T cell receptor beta chain. The sample comes from a study of blood T cell repertoires in COVID-19. Turning to the study itself: PBMCs, B-cell-depleted T cells, or T cells provided the cDNA or gDNA that made up the material.

The CDR3 runs 13 residues. The V end was cut by 0 bases, the J end by 1 base, with 3 bases between. In germline, CDR1 is SNHLY, CDR2 FYNNEI. In the authors' workflow: Scientists estimated how many nucleated cells there were by amplifying reference gene primers. Here immunoSEQ multiplex PCR was the method, and the copy in TCRdb shows in-frame clones only, minus some. That table is the source of V, J and clone size, and D and trimming were worked out from the DNA. The sample has 130,000 or so clones; more than 75% are singletons. The clonotype originates from a man between 65 and 85 years old with active COVID-19. Sample: peripheral blood. The V and J genes are TRBV2 and TRBJ1-1; unclear D gene. The CDR3 DNA sequence: TGTGCCAGCAGTGAAGCCAGGAACACTGAAGCTTTCTTT. Its translation is CASSEARNTEAFF.